This T cell receptor (beta chain) was identified during a study of vaccination and CD4 T cells after COVID-19 (dated by TCRdb to the early 2020s). About the full investigation: SARS-CoV-2 positivity had been established in the convalescent patients by nasal swab PCR, and mild disease was recorded in some 10 of these patients and severe disease in one. Participants got two doses of the Pfizer-BioNTech BNT162b2 vaccine (n=8) or two doses of the Moderna mRNA-1273 vaccine (n=2). The convalescent cohort included six males and four females, with two Hispanic individuals, seven Caucasians, two Asians and one multiracial person. Overlapping spike peptide pools from SARS-CoV-2 and from the common cold coronaviruses HCoV-NL63, HCoV-OC43 and HCoV-229E were used as culture stimuli. Post-COVID blood samples from convalescent patients were collected a median of roughly 100 days after diagnosis, with a range of 35 to 161 days. Control cultures used a CEFX viral epitope pool as positive control, an HIV-1 Nef peptide pool as negative control, or no peptide. Post-vaccine blood samples were obtained a median of around 74 days after the second vaccine dose, with a range of roughly 14 to 241 days. In roughly 11 COVID-19 convalescent patients and a few infection-naive healthy vaccine recipients, the spike-specific CD4+ TCR repertoire before mRNA vaccination was compared with the repertoire after mRNA vaccination. Broad study findings and their caveats: Among the post-vaccine SARS-CoV-2-reactive clones in convalescent patients, a median about 86% showed up only after vaccination, which suggests vaccine-specific priming. An increase in the median number of SARS-CoV-2-reactive clonotypes from some 20 after infection to some 38 after vaccination was observed, but the change was not found to be significant. In convalescent patients, nearly all vaccine-specific clones (304 of 307) were found to be mono-reactive for SARS-CoV-2 spike rather than cross-reactive with common cold coronaviruses. Only a relatively small number of convalescent patients were included in the study, and early timepoints following natural infection were not analyzed.

In the paper's terms, the treatment or condition label means: roughly 11-day PBMC culture with coronavirus spike peptide pools or control peptides (ViraFEST assay). The study used the ViraFEST assay, which expanded antigen-specific T cells with peptide pools and then identified expanded clonotypes by TCR sequencing. The convalescent patients' positive SARS-CoV-2 PCR tests fell between March and December 2020, which was before the Alpha, Beta and Delta variants emerged in the United States. Approximately 2.1 million PBMCs per well were cultured in IMDM with approximately 4.9% human AB serum and about 9.7 IU/ml IL-2, plus 10 ug/ml peptide pools. Half of the culture medium was replaced with fresh IL-2-containing medium on days 3 and 7. Once the cells had been in culture for roughly 10 days, the EasySep CD4+ T cell isolation kit was used to isolate CD4+ T cells by negative selection. PBMCs were separated from whole blood using Ficoll-Paque Plus gradient centrifugation and then either used fresh or cryopreserved at -140C. Triplicate wells were generally used for each culture condition.

Libraries were built with PCR. At the Johns Hopkins FTIC core, DNA from the cultured CD4+ T cells underwent TCR sequencing with the Oncomine TCR Beta short-read assay. The QIAamp micro DNA kit was used to extract genomic DNA from the cultured CD4+ T cells. Oncomine TCR Beta libraries from cultured CD4+ T cells were pooled using unique dual indexes and sequenced on an Illumina iSeq 100. The study's own analysis went as follows. Non-productive sequences were removed, and CDR3s not starting with C, not ending with F or W, or shorter than 7 amino acids were discarded. Antigen-specific clonotypes were identified using the MANAFEST web application through comparison of peptide-stimulated wells with reference and other culture wells. To be called positive, a clone needed an FDR below 0.05, an odds ratio above 5, and a productive frequency above 0.1% in at least two of three replicate wells. A clonotype was classed as cross-reactive if the clonotype showed significant expansion both in SARS-CoV-2 spike wells and in at least one common cold coronavirus spike condition. CDR3 homology was assessed with Levenshtein distances (stringdist) and unrooted phylogenetic trees (ape) in R version 3.6.1. TCRdb trimmed the raw reads at Q25, called clones with MiXCR and kept productive beta chains. Each CDR3 protein gets just one entry, which takes the most common genes and DNA from the rows behind it. These V and J calls are TCRdb output, not the study's own analysis. The sample profile shows more than 2,500 distinct CDR3 sequences; over 75% of them were found once. The ten top clones hold about 40% of the sample.

Worth noting for this clonotype: What antigen it recognizes has not been identified. Nothing much larger sits one base from this clone, and base qualities are not available.

Sequenced material: CD4+ T cells from blood, cultured in vitro. This sequence originates from a human donor who had recovered from COVID-19.

The CDR3 region has the sequence CASSLAYGETQYF. The nucleotide sequence is given as TGTGCCAGCAGCTTAGCGTACGGGGAGACCCAGTACTTC. The chain is made from TRBV7-2 and TRBJ2-5, with the D gene not confidently named. Including cysteine and phenylalanine, the CDR3 has 13 amino acids. Only the CDR3 part of the read is kept: 39 bases, read in frame from the first base. Relative to germline, V is 0 bases shorter and J is 5 bases shorter, with 7 bases between their ends. Based on the germline V gene, the CDR1 and CDR2 sequences are SGHTA and FQGNSA.